Following are 23 T cell receptor beta chains from one sample sequenced in a study of regulatory and conventional T cells in RAG deficiency. The data were produced by immunoSEQ multiplex PCR, yet TCRdb's version contains in-frame clones alone and is incomplete. The sample yields tens of thousands of clones, 85% to 90% seen once. These data are also associated with another study on regulatory T cells. That publication notes: The PCR used 52 TRBV and 13 TRBJ primers.

Sequences were obtained from CD8+ T cells sorted from blood. These receptors were taken from a human donor in good health.

The rearrangement links TRBV6-5 to TRBJ1-2; possibly TRBD1 for D (6 bases). V lost 8 bases to trimming and J lost 8 bases, with 15 bases between them. CDR1 MNHEY and CDR2 SVGAGI come from the germline V gene. The CDR3 consists of 12 residues. The CDR3 loop reads CASDLKTGGYTF. The DNA of the CDR3 is TGTGCCAGCGATCTAAAGACAGGCGGCTACACCTTC.

J is TRBJ2-5 and V is TRBV9; tentatively, D is TRBD1 or TRBD2 (5 bases each). The CDR3 length is 17 residues. Germline CDR1 SGDLS, CDR2 YYNGEE. Trimming removed 4 bases from V and 2 bases from J, with 21 bases in between. CDR3 coding DNA: TGTGCCAGCAGCTATGTCTCGGCTGGGGGATTTCAAGAGACCCAGTACTTC. Its protein is CASSYVSAGGFQETQYF.

The rearrangement uses TRBV2 and TRBJ2-1; TRBD2 matches at 7 bases. V shed 8 bases, J shed 5 bases, and the junction held 6 bases outside the gene matches. Germline V gene lookup returns CDR1 SNHLY and CDR2 FYNNEI. The CDR3 sequence is 13 residues long. CDR3 sequence reads: CASSPSGNNEQFF. Here the CDR3 DNA reads TGTGCCAGCTCCCCTAGCGGCAACAATGAGCAGTTCTTC. Variable domain in full (rest from reference TRBV2 and TRBJ2-1): EPEVTQTPSHQVTQMGQEVILRCVPISNHLYFYWYRQILGQKVEFLVSFYNNEISEKSEIFDDQFSVERPDGSNFTLKIRSTKLEDSAMYFCASSPSGNNEQFFGPGTRLTVL.

A few counts support this clone. The genes are TRBV7-8 and TRBJ2-5, with TRBD2 identical over 7 bases. With V trimmed by 0 bases and J by 5 bases, 6 bases remained unmatched. CDR1 and CDR2 (germline): SGHVS, FQNEAQ. CDR3 size: 15 residues. In DNA form, the CDR3 reads TGTGCCAGCAGCTTAGCCAGCGGGATTTTGGAGACCCAGTACTTC. Amino acid sequence: CASSLASGILETQYF.

This clone was counted once. V is TRBV27 and J is TRBJ2-2, with D uncertain. CDR3 size: 13 residues. The germline V gene has CDR1 MNHEY and CDR2 SMNVEV (reference sequence). V lost 6 bases, J lost 2 bases, and 7 bases lay in between. CDR3: CASSRPNTGELFF. CDR3 in DNA: TGTGCCAGCAGCCGCCCTAACACCGGGGAGCTGTTTTTT.

The chain recombines TRBV6-1 with TRBJ2-3, with 8 bases aligning to TRBD2. CDR1 and CDR2 from the germline V gene are MNHNS and SASEGT. The CDR3 loop spans 14 amino acids. Losses at the gene ends were 6 bases for V and 2 bases for J; bases not matched to a gene: 4. Here the CDR3 DNA reads TGTGCCAGCAGCTTAGCGGGGACCACAGATACGCAGTATTTT. Translation gives CASSLAGTTDTQYF.

The chain recombines TRBV4-1 with TRBJ1-1; D is uncertain. The length of the CDR3 is 14 residues. Trimming pared 1 base from V and 2 bases from J, leaving 8 bases between. Germline assignment: CDR1 MGHRA and CDR2 YSYEKL. The CDR3 region has the DNA TGCGCCAGCAGCCAAGGTCCGGGCAACACTGAAGCTTTCTTT. This sequence encodes CASSQGPGNTEAFF.

The chain carries TRBV28 and TRBJ2-7, with D possibly TRBD1 on 6 matching bases. Germline CDR1 and CDR2: MDHEN and SYDVKM. Trimming took 3 bases from V and 0 from J, leaving 9 bases between them. There are 14 residues in the CDR3. Written as DNA, the CDR3 is TGTGCCAGCAGTTTGAGGGGGATCTCCTACGAGCAGTACTTC. Translating gives CASSLRGISYEQYF.

The V call is TRBV7-8, the J call TRBJ2-1; 13 bases map to TRBD2. This CDR3 contains 16 residues. The ends lost 4 bases at V and 4 bases at J; junction bases unmatched: 4. Germline V lookup: CDR1 SGHVS, CDR2 FQNEAQ. As DNA, the CDR3 is TGTGCCAGCAGCTCCGGACTAGCGGGGGTGTACAATGAGCAGTTCTTC. This codes for CASSSGLAGVYNEQFF.

V gene TRBV6-1 combines with J gene TRBJ1-1; no firm D call. Trimming removed 8 bases at V and 1 base at J, with 17 bases between. Germline-derived CDR1 and CDR2 are MNHNS and SASEGT. CDR3 length: 15 residues. CDR3 in amino acids: CASHLLEGRNTEAFF. CDR3 nucleotides: TGTGCCAGCCATCTGTTGGAAGGACGGAACACTGAAGCTTTCTTT.

The chain is built from TRBV7-9 and TRBJ2-1; 13 nucleotides align to TRBD2. The germline V gene has CDR1 SEHNR and CDR2 FQNEAQ (reference sequence). Germline trimming cut 1 base from V and 6 bases from J; bases unmatched to any gene: 6. This CDR3 is built from 17 residues. The CDR3 reads CASSLGTSGGRGNEQFF. The CDR3 nucleotides are TGTGCCAGCAGCTTAGGGACTAGCGGGGGTCGAGGCAATGAGCAGTTCTTC. Combining the CDR3 with reference TRBV7-9 and TRBJ2-1 gives the whole variable domain DTGVSQNPRHKITKRGQNVTFRCDPISEHNRLYWYRQTLGQGPEFLTYFQNEAQLEKSRLLSDRFSAERPKGSFSTLEIQRTEQGDSAMYLCASSLGTSGGRGNEQFFGPGTRLTVL.

V and J are TRBV27 and TRBJ2-2; TRBD1 aligns across 7 bases. The germline V gene encodes CDR1 MNHEY and CDR2 SMNVEV (reference sequence). Germline trimming cut 0 bases from V and 4 bases from J; bases unmatched to any gene: 5. This CDR3 spans 16 amino acids. The CDR3 reads CASSLSPQGSTGELFF. CDR3 bases: TGTGCCAGCAGTTTATCGCCACAGGGGTCCACCGGGGAGCTGTTTTTT.

The rearrangement links TRBV5-6 to TRBJ2-7; D uncertain. Trimming left V 0 bases short and J 2 bases short, with 9 bases between. The CDR3 is 14 residues long. CDR1 and CDR2 from the germline V gene are SGHDT and YYEEEE. The CDR3 is CASSLENRPYEQYF. CDR3 in DNA: TGTGCCAGCAGCTTGGAGAACAGACCCTACGAGCAGTACTTC.

This chain links TRBV29-1 with TRBJ2-5; no firm D call. The J call may be in error: the DNA end matches TRBJ2-7 better. This CDR3 has 11 residues. The V gene's germline CDR1 is SQVTM and CDR2 ANQGSEA. The CDR3 spells CSVVQTYEQYF. In nucleotides, the CDR3 is TGCAGCGTTGTACAGACCTACGAGCAGTACTTC.

The chain combines TRBV15 with TRBJ2-4, with TRBD1 as a possible D gene (5 bases). This CDR3 region has 17 residues. V was pared by 0 bases and J by 0 bases, with 12 bases between. CDR1 is LNHNV, CDR2 YYDKDF, per germline (reference sequence). CDR3 in amino acids: CATSRDLGVGAKNIQYF. The CDR3 DNA reads as TGTGCCACCAGCAGAGATCTAGGGGTGGGAGCCAAAAACATTCAGTACTTC.

The chain combines TRBV29-1 with TRBJ2-2, with TRBD1 as a possible D gene (6 bases). Trimming removed 7 bases at V and 3 bases at J, with 18 bases between. The CDR3 loop spans 15 amino acids. Germline V gives CDR1 SQVTM, CDR2 ANQGSEA. The CDR3 reads CSAQGRGKDTGELFF. The CDR3 bases are TGCAGCGCCCAGGGGAGAGGAAAAGACACCGGGGAGCTGTTTTTT.

DNA of the CDR3: TGTGCCAGCTATGCCCTCCGGGGGGGACAAGAGACCCAGTACTTC. Translating it yields CASYALRGGQETQYF. The rearrangement joins TRBV2 to TRBJ2-5, with TRBD2 identical over 8 bases. CDR1 is SNHLY, CDR2 FYNNEI, per germline. The CDR3 has 15 residues. Losses at the gene ends were 8 bases for V and 2 bases for J; bases not matched to a gene: 10.

This chain uses TRBV13 with TRBJ1-1; D perhaps matches TRBD1 (6 bases). The germline CDR1 and CDR2 sequences are PRHDT and FYEKMQ (reference sequence). The CDR3 runs 13 residues. The V and J ends lost 5 bases and 6 bases respectively, with 13 bases between them. The CDR3 spells CASSLVGAAEAFF. Here the CDR3 DNA reads TGTGCCAGCAGCCTGGTGGGGGCCGCTGAAGCTTTCTTT.

V gene TRBV5-1 combines with J gene TRBJ2-7; D possibly corresponds to TRBD1 (7 bases). The V gene lost 7 bases and the J gene lost 2 bases, with 25 bases spanning the gap. From germline, CDR1 is SGHRS and CDR2 YFSETQ. The CDR3 spans 17 residues. CDR3 loop: CASAEGGTGALAYEQYF. The CDR3 nucleotides are TGCGCCAGCGCGGAGGGGGGAACAGGGGCTTTGGCCTACGAGCAGTACTTC.

This chain uses TRBV19 with TRBJ1-1; D unresolved. CDR1 and CDR2 (germline): LNHDA, SQIVND (reference sequence). V lost 4 bases, J lost 1 base, and 7 bases lay in between. This CDR3 region has 13 residues. The CDR3 nucleotides are TGTGCCAGTAGTAGAGACGGGAACACTGAAGCTTTCTTT. It is translated as CASSRDGNTEAFF.

The genes are TRBV7-8 and TRBJ2-3; weak D call: TRBD1 (5 bases). V shed 1 base and J shed 0 bases, with 20 bases lying between them. The CDR3 has 19 amino acids. Per the germline V gene, CDR1 is SGHVS and CDR2 is FQNEAQ. The DNA of the CDR3 is TGTGCCAGCAGCTTAGGGGCCCGTGACAGCAAGTCTAGCACAGATACGCAGTATTTT. Protein product: CASSLGARDSKSSTDTQYF. Variable domain in full (rest from reference TRBV7-8 and TRBJ2-3): GAGVSQSPRYKVAKRGQDVALRCDPISGHVSLFWYQQALGQGPEFLTYFQNEAQLDKSGLPSDRFFAERPEGSVSTLKIQRTQQEDSAVYLCASSLGARDSKSSTDTQYFGPGTRLTVL.

The chain is built from TRBV9 and TRBJ2-1; 11 positions match TRBD1. Unmatched junction bases numbered 2, after V lost 0 bases and J lost 6 bases. This CDR3 has 15 amino acids. Germline V gene sequence: CDR1 SGDLS, CDR2 YYNGEE. The CDR3 reads CASSVGTGGSNEQFF. DNA of the CDR3: TGTGCCAGCAGCGTAGGGACAGGGGGCTCCAATGAGCAGTTCTTC.

The chain recombines TRBV6-4 with TRBJ2-5; TRBD2 matches 10 bases. The end of the DNA fits TRBJ2-7 better, so the J call may be wrong. CDR3 length: 15 amino acids. The germline V gene encodes CDR1 MRHNA and CDR2 SNTAGT. The CDR3 is CASPKQLAGIYEQYF. CDR3 nucleotide sequence: TGTGCCAGCCCAAAACAACTAGCGGGGATTTACGAGCAGTACTTC.